This entry concerns a single T cell receptor beta chain. Its antigen is still unknown. This sample was included in a study of cytomegalovirus exposure and HLA in healthy donors. Germline CDR1 SGHNT, CDR2 YYREEE (reference sequence). The CDR3 loop spans 13 amino acids. J was trimmed by 8 bases and V by 1 base; bases with no gene match: 1. The PCR made use of 60 Vbeta and 13 Jbeta primers. Sequenced by immunoSEQ multiplex PCR; TCRdb stores in-frame clones only, minus some. The data show fewer than 100,000 clones, with just under 80% seen just once and roughly 2.6% held by the top ten. Overall study findings and caveats: Common viral pathogens seemed, in a later analysis, to connect with several of the most significant clusters.

What was sequenced was PBMCs. The J gene is TRBJ1-4, the V gene TRBV5-4; 8 bases agree with TRBD1. The sequence came from a male donor in good health and CMV-seropositive. The DNA for the CDR3 is TGTGCCAGCAGCTTGCAGGGGGCAGAAAAACTGTTTTTT. Translated: CASSLQGAEKLFF. The complete variable domain, with remaining parts taken from reference TRBV5-4 and TRBJ1-4, reads ETGVTQSPTHLIKTRGQQVTLRCSSQSGHNTVSWYQQALGQGPQFIFQYYREEENGRGNFPPRFSGLQFPNYSSELNVNALELDDSALYLCASSLQGAEKLFFGSGTQLSVL.